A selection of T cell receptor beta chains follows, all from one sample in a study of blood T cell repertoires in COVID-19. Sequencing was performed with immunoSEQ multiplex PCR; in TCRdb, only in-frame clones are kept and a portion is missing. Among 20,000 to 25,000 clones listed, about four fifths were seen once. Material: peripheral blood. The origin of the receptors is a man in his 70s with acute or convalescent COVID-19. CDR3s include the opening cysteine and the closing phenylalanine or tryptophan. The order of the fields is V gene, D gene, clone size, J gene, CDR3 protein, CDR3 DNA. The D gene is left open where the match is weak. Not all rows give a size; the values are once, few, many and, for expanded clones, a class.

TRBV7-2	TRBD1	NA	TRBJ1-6	CASSLLRDRLNSPLHF	TGTGCCAGCAGCCTCCTCCGGGACAGGTTGAATTCACCCCTCCACTTT
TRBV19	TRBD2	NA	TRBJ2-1	CASSIQFWAGGLRNEQFF	TGTGCCAGTAGTATACAGTTTTGGGCGGGAGGTCTGAGGAATGAGCAGTTCTTC
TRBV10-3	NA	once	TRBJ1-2	CAISGHGSYGYTF	TGTGCCATCAGTGGTCATGGGAGCTATGGCTACACCTTC
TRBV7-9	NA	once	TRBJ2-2	CASSRGYTGELFF	TGTGCCAGCAGCCGGGGTTACACCGGGGAGCTGTTTTTT
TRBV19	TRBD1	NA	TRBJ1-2	CASTGGQEFNYGYTF	TGTGCCAGTACGGGCGGACAGGAGTTTAACTATGGCTACACCTTC
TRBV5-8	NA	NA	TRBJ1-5	CASSPGGYSNQPQHF	TGTGCCAGCAGCCCCGGGGGTTATAGCAATCAGCCCCAGCATTTT
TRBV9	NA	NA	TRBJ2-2	CASSVAQANTGELFF	TGTGCCAGCAGCGTAGCACAGGCGAACACCGGGGAGCTGTTTTTT
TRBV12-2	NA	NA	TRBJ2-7	CASRRTGVEQYF	TGTGCAAGTCGCCGGACAGGGGTCGAGCAGTACTTC
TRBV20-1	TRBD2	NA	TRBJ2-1	CSASRLAGYNEQFF	TGCAGTGCTAGTAGGTTAGCGGGGTACAATGAGCAGTTCTTC
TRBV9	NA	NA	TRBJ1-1	CASSSKWNTEAFF	TGTGCCAGCAGCTCCAAATGGAACACTGAAGCTTTCTTT
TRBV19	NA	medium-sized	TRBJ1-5	CASWSYSNQPQHF	TGTGCCAGTTGGAGTTATAGCAATCAGCCCCAGCATTTT
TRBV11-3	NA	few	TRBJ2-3	CASSTRQLGTDTQYF	TGTGCCAGCAGCACGCGACAGCTAGGCACAGATACGCAGTATTTT
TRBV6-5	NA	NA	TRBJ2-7	CATSLSGHEQYF	TGTGCCACTTCCCTCAGTGGGCACGAGCAGTACTTC
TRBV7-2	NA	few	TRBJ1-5	CASSLAQTVSNQPQHF	TGTGCCAGCAGCTTAGCGCAAACAGTTAGTAATCAGCCCCAGCATTTT
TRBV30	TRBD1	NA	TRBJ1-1	CAWGDRDPEAFF	TGTGCCTGGGGGGACAGGGACCCTGAAGCTTTCTTT
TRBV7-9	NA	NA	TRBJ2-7	CASSPGRYEQYF	TGTGCCAGCTCCCCAGGCCGCTACGAGCAGTACTTC
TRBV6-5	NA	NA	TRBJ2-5	CASSYNPGSPKETQYF	TGTGCCAGCAGTTACAACCCAGGCAGCCCGAAAGAGACCCAGTACTTC
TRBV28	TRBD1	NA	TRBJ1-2	CATSDRGYGYTF	TGTGCCACCTCAGACAGGGGCTATGGCTACACCTTC
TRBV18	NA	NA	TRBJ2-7	CASSPDSSYEQYF	TGTGCCAGCTCACCAGACAGTTCCTACGAGCAGTACTTC
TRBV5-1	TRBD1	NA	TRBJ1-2	CASSSGQGIYGYTF	TGCGCCAGCAGCTCCGGACAGGGCATCTATGGCTACACCTTC
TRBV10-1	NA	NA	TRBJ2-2	CASSDSGDTGELFF	TGCGCCAGCAGTGATAGCGGAGACACCGGGGAGCTGTTTTTT
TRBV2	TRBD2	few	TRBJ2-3	CASQELAVSTDTQYF	TGTGCCAGCCAGGAACTAGCGGTTAGCACAGATACGCAGTATTTT
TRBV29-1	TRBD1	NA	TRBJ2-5	CSVARTGLEETQYF	TGCAGCGTTGCCCGGACAGGGTTGGAAGAGACCCAGTACTTC
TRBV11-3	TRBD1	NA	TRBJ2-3	CASSVYRGDTQYF	TGTGCCAGCAGCGTCTACAGGGGAGATACGCAGTATTTT
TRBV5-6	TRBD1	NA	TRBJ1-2	CASSYTGDPYGYTF	TGTGCCAGCAGCTATACAGGGGACCCATATGGCTACACCTTC
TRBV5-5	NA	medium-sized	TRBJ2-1	CASSFAQGGINEQFF	TGTGCCAGCAGCTTTGCGCAGGGTGGGATCAATGAGCAGTTCTTC
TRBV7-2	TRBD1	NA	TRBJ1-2	CASSATGGLGYGYTF	TGTGCCAGCAGCGCCACAGGGGGCCTGGGCTATGGCTACACCTTC
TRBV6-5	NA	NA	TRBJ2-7	CASSYLAGTYEQYF	TGTGCCAGCAGTTACTTAGCCGGCACCTACGAGCAGTACTTC
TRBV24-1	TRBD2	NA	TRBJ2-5	CATSDSTSPLGTQYF	TGTGCCACCAGTGATTCGACTAGCCCTTTAGGGACCCAGTACTTC
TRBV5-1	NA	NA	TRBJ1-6	CASSFQGAQSSYNSPLHF	TGCGCCAGCAGCTTCCAGGGTGCCCAGAGCTCCTATAATTCACCCCTCCACTTT
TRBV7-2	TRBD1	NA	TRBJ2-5	CASSPQGGKTQYF	TGTGCCAGCAGCCCACAGGGGGGAAAGACCCAGTACTTC
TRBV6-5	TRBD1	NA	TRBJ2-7	CASSLDRGRSEQYF	TGTGCCAGCAGTTTGGACAGGGGGCGTTCCGAGCAGTACTTC